One T cell receptor (beta chain) is described in this entry. These data come from a study of blood T cells in healthy people across ages. Then a second PCR, running roughly 6 to 12 cycles, was carried out with a sample-barcoded 5' primer and a J-beta primer mix. TCRdb fed the 5' RACE reads into MiXCR, producing one record per CDR3 protein. The data contain approximately 800,000 distinct CDR3 sequences, 30% to 45% of them seen just once; the ten biggest clones take up approximately 13%. J was trimmed by 3 bases and V by 0 bases; bases with no gene match: 5. The length of the CDR3 is 16 residues. The germline V gene has CDR1 LGHNA and CDR2 YNFKEQ.

The sample comprised blood. The chain employs TRBV4-2 and TRBJ2-1, with 7 bases aligning to TRBD2. The clonotype originates from a man younger than 35 in good health. This chain's CDR3 is CASSQDLSGVYNEQFF. As DNA, the CDR3 is TGTGCCAGCAGCCAAGATTTAAGCGGGGTCTACAATGAGCAGTTCTTC.